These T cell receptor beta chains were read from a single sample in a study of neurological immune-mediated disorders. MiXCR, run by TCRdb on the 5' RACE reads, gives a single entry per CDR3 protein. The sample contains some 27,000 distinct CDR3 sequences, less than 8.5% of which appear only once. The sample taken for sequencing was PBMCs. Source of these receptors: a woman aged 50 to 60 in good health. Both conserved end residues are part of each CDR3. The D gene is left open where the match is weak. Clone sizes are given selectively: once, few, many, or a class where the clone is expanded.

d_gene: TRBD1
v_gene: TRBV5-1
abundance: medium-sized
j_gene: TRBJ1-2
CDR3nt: TGCGCCAGCAGCTTCGTGAAGGGACAGTCCTATGGCTACACCTTC
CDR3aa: CASSFVKGQSYGYTF

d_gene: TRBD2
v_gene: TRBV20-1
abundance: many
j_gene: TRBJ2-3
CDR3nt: TGCAGTGCTCAGAGTAGACTAGCGGGCACAGATACGCAGTATTTT
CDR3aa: CSAQSRLAGTDTQYF

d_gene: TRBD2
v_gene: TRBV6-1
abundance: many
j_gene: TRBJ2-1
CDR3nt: TGTGCCAGCAGTGAAGACAGCGGGGGGGCCAGGGATGAGCAGTTCTTC
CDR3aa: CASSEDSGGARDEQFF

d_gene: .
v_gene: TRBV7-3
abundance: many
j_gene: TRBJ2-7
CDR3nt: TGTGCCAGCAGCCCCCGGGCGGATTCCTACGAGCAGTACTTC
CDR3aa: CASSPRADSYEQYF

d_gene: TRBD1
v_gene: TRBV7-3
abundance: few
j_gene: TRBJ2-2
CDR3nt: TGTGCCAGCAGCGGGGGGACAGGGGTCACCGGGGAGCTGTTTTTT
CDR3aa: CASSGGTGVTGELFF

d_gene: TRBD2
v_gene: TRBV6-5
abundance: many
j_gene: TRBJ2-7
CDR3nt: TGTGCCAGCAGTTACGGAGTGACAGCGGGGGAGCAGTACTTC
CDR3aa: CASSYGVTAGEQYF

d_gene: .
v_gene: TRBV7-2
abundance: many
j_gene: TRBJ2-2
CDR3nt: TGTGCCAGCAGCCCCAGGAACACCGGGGAGCTGTTTTTT
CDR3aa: CASSPRNTGELFF

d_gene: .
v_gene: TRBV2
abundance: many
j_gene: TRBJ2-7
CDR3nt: TGTGCCAGCAGGGACCCAGGTGGCCAAGCATCCTACGAGCAGTACTTC
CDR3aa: CASRDPGGQASYEQYF

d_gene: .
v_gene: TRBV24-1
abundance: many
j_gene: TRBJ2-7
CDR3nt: TGTGCCACCAGTGATGCCACTATTAACAGCTACGAGCAGTACTTC
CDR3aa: CATSDATINSYEQYF

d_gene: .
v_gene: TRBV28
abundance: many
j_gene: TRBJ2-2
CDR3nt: TGTGCCAGCGGTTCCGGGGAGCTGTTTTTT
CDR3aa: CASGSGELFF

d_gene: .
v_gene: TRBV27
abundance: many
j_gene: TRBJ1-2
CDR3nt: TGTGCCAGCAGCCCAAGGCAGGGCTCTAACTATGGCTACACCTTC
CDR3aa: CASSPRQGSNYGYTF

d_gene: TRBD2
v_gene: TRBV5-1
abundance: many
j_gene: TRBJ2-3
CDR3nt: TGCGCCAGCAGCGGTGGGACTAGCGGGGGGCTACGCACAGATACGCAGTATTTT
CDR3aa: CASSGGTSGGLRTDTQYF

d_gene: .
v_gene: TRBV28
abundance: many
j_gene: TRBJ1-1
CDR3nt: TGTGCCAGCAGTTCGACGGCGGGAGGAGCGAGGAACACTGAAGCTTTCTTT
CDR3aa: CASSSTAGGARNTEAFF

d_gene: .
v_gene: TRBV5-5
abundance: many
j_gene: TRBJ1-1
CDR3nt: TGTGCCAGCAGCTTGCGAACGGGAGGCGTCAACACTGAAGCTTTCTTT
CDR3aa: CASSLRTGGVNTEAFF

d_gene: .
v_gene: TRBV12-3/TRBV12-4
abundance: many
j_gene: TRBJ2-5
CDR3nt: TGTGCCAGCAGTGTCCGGGACGCCCAAGAGACCCAGTACTTC
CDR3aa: CASSVRDAQETQYF

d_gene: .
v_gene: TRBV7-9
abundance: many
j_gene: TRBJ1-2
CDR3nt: TGTGCCAGCAGCTCCGCTCGCCAGGTTCTGGACTATGGCTACACCTTC
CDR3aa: CASSSARQVLDYGYTF

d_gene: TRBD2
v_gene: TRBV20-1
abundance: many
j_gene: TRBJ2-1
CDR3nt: TGCAGGCCTAGCGGGGGGGCCGGAGATGAGCAGTTCTTC
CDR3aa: CRPSGGAGDEQFF

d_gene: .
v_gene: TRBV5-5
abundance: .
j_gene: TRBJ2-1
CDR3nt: TGTGCCAGCAGCTTGACTTCGGGAGTGGCATACAATGAGCAGTTCTTC
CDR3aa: CASSLTSGVAYNEQFF

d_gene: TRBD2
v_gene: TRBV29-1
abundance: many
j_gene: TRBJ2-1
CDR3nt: TGCAGCGTTGGTAGCGGGAGGGCCCAAGAGCAGTTCTTC
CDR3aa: CSVGSGRAQEQFF

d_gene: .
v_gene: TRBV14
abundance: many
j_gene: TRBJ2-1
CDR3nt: TGTGCCAGCAGAGGAGAGGGCAGGGGGCAGTTCTTC
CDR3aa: CASRGEGRGQFF

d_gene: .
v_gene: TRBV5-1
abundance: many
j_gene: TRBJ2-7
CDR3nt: TGCGCCAGCAGCGGAAACGGAGCCTACGAGCAGTACTTC
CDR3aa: CASSGNGAYEQYF

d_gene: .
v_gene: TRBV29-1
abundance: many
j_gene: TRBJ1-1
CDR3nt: TGCAGCGTTGCCGGGACAACCGGGGGGGACACTGAAGCTTTCTTT
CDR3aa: CSVAGTTGGDTEAFF

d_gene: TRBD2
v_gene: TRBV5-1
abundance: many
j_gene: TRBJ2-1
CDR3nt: TGCGCCAGCAGCTTGGTACTAGCGGGAGGCAACAATGAGCAGTTCTTC
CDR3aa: CASSLVLAGGNNEQFF

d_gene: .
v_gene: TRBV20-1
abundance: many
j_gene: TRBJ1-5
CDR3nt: TGCAGTGCTAGAGATCGGGTTATCAATCAGCCCCAGCATTTT
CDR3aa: CSARDRVINQPQHF

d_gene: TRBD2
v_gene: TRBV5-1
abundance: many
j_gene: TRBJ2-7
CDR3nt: TGCGCCAGCAGCTCCCCACTAGCGGGGGGAAACTACGAGCAGTACTTC
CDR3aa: CASSSPLAGGNYEQYF

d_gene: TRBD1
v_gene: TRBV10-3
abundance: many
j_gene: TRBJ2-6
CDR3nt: TGTGCCACCGGACAGGCACCAGTCTCTGGGGCCAACGTCCTGACTTTC
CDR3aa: CATGQAPVSGANVLTF

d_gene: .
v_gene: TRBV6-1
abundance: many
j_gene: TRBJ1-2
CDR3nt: TGTGCCAGCAGACACGACTATGGCTACACCTTC
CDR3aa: CASRHDYGYTF

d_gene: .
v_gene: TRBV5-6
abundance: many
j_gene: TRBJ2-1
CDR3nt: TGTGCCAGCAGCTTGGAAGTGGGGACGAATGAGCAGTTCTTC
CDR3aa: CASSLEVGTNEQFF

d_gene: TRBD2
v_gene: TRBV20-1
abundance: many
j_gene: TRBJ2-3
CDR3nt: TGCAGTGCTAGAGATCGTGCGGGAGGGAGGGGAGATACGCAGTATTTT
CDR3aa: CSARDRAGGRGDTQYF

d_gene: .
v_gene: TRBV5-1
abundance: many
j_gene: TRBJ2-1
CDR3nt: TGCGCCAGCAGCCCAAACAATGAGCAGTTCTTC
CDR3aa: CASSPNNEQFF

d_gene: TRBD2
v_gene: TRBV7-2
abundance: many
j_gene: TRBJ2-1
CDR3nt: TGTGCCAGCAGCTTAGGACTAGCGGGAGGGCACAATGAGCAGTTCTTC
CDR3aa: CASSLGLAGGHNEQFF

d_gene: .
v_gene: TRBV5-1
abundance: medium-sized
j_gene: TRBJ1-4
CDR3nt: TGCGCCAGCAGCTTAGACAGTAATGAAAAACTGTTTTTT
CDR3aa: CASSLDSNEKLFF

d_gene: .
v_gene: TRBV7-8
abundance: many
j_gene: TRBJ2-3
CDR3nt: TGTGCCAGCAGGCTTCTTATGGGGCCTCACATCCCTTCTCCGTCGGATACGCAGTATTTT
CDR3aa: CASRLLMGPHIPSPSDTQYF

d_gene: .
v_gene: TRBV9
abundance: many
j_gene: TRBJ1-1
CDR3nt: TGTGCCAGCAGCGTAGTTCAGGGTATGAACACTGAAGCTTTCTTT
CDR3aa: CASSVVQGMNTEAFF

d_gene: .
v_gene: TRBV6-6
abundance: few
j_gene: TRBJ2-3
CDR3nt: TGTGCCAGCAGTTACAGAAGCACAGATACGCAGTATTTT
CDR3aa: CASSYRSTDTQYF

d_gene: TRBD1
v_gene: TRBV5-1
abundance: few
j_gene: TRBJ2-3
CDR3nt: TGCGCCAGCAGCAACAGGGGGGCGGGCACAGATACGCAGTATTTT
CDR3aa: CASSNRGAGTDTQYF

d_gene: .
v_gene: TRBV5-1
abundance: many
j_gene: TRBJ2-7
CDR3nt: TGCGCCAGCAGCTTAGGTGTGAAAGCCTGGGGCTACGAGCAGTACTTC
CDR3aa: CASSLGVKAWGYEQYF

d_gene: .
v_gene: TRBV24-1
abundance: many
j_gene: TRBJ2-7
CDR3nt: TGTGCCACCAGTGATTTAGGGTACGAGCAGTACTTC
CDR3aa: CATSDLGYEQYF

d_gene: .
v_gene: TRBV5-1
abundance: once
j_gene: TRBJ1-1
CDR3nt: TGCGCCAGCAGCCCTGGGGCAACCACTGAAGCTTTCTTT
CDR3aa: CASSPGATTEAFF

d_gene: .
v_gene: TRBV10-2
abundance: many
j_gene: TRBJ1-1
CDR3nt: TGCGCCAGCAGTGAGTCCCTGACAGCGAACACTGAAGCTTTCTTT
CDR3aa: CASSESLTANTEAFF

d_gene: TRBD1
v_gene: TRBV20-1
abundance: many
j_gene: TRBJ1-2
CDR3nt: TGCAGTGCTCAGACGGGACAGAAGAACTATGGCTACACCTTC
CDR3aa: CSAQTGQKNYGYTF

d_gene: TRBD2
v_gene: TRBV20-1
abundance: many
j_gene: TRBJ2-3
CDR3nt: TGCAGTGCTAGAGGCCGACTAGCGGGGGGGATCACAGATACGCAGTATTTT
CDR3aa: CSARGRLAGGITDTQYF

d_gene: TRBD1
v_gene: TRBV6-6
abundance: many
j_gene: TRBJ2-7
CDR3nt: TGTGCCAGCAGTTACCGGTCGACAGGGGGTGGCTACGAGCAGTACTTC
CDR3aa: CASSYRSTGGGYEQYF